These 31 T cell receptor beta chains originate from one sample sequenced in a study of OX40 agonist ivuxolimab in advanced cancers. Assay: immunoSEQ multiplex PCR; the TCRdb copy retains only in-frame clones and omits some. The sample carries more than 70,000 clones, 82% recorded once. The sequencing used CD4+ or CD8+ T cells sorted from blood, collected in a trial of the OX40 agonist ivuxolimab. These receptors came from an adult with an advanced solid tumor such as melanoma, head and neck, liver or kidney cancer.

This clone was counted once. The chain couples TRBV2 to TRBJ1-2; no firm D call. The germline V and J ends were trimmed by 2 bases and 5 bases, with 9 bases remaining between them. This CDR3 is built from 13 residues. Germline CDR1 reads SNHLY; CDR2 reads FYNNEI. The CDR3 is CASSEMGNYGYTF. CDR3 in DNA: TGTGCCAGCAGTGAAATGGGGAATTATGGCTACACCTTC.

The rearrangement uses TRBV7-2 and TRBJ2-2, with D unclear. The CDR3 is 14 residues long. Germline loops: CDR1 SGHTA, CDR2 FQGNSA. Trimming removed 2 bases from V and 13 bases from J, with 17 bases in between. CDR3 nucleotides: TGTGCCAGCAGCTTATCTTTGGTAACGGATAGGCTGTTTTTT. Translated, it gives CASSLSLVTDRLFF.

This clone was counted once. This chain connects TRBV6-6 to TRBJ2-1, with 8 bases identical to TRBD1. The V segment lost 6 bases and the J segment 7 bases; nucleotides outside the gene matches: 11. From germline, CDR1 is MNHNY and CDR2 SVGAGI (reference sequence). This CDR3 has 15 residues. The CDR3 nucleotides are TGTGCCAGCAGCCCCTTTCAGGGGGCGGGTAATGAGCAGTTCTTC. It is translated as CASSPFQGAGNEQFF.

Concerning this clone itself: The sample has other DNA sequences that encode this CDR3 too. The gene calls are TRBV6-6 and TRBJ2-7; the D gene is possibly TRBD1 (5 bases). The CDR3 has 14 amino acids. Germline V gene sequence: CDR1 MNHNY, CDR2 SVGAGI (reference sequence). The V end lost 0 bases, the J end lost 2 bases, and 8 bases lay between the germline ends. The CDR3 loop reads CASSYSQGPYEQYF. CDR3 coding DNA: TGTGCCAGCAGTTACTCCCAGGGTCCCTACGAGCAGTACTTC.

Here the CDR3 DNA reads TGTGCCAGCAACTCGGACGGGAACACTGAAGCTTTCTTT. It encodes CASNSDGNTEAFF. The chain links TRBV7-9 to TRBJ1-1; D gene ambiguous. Deletions cut 7 bases from V and 1 base from J, with 10 bases between. The CDR3 has 13 amino acids. CDR1 is SEHNR, CDR2 FQNEAQ, per germline (reference sequence).

The chain combines TRBV2 with TRBJ2-3; no clear D. V was trimmed by 4 bases and J by 0 bases, leaving 11 bases between them. Germline V gene lookup returns CDR1 SNHLY and CDR2 FYNNEI. The CDR3 has 15 residues. CDR3 sequence: CASSGNGLSTDTQYF. CDR3 DNA: TGTGCCAGCAGTGGCAACGGGCTGAGCACAGATACGCAGTATTTT.

The chain employs TRBV11-2 and TRBJ2-7, with 8 bases matching TRBD1. This CDR3 spans 14 amino acids. V gave up 1 base and J gave up 5 bases; unmatched junction bases: 4. CDR1 SGHAT and CDR2 FQNNGV come from the germline V gene. The CDR3 DNA reads as TGTGCCAGCAGCTTAGGGACAGGGCACGACGAGCAGTACTTC. It yields the protein CASSLGTGHDEQYF.

This chain connects TRBV28 to TRBJ1-2; 7 bases map to TRBD1. J gave up 7 bases and V 10 bases, and 9 bases lay outside the gene matches. From germline, CDR1 is MDHEN and CDR2 SYDVKM. The CDR3 extends over 12 amino acids. For the CDR3, the DNA is TGTGCCACCCGACAGGGCCCAGGTGGCTACACCTTC. Encoded protein: CATRQGPGGYTF.

The rearrangement links TRBV6-7 to TRBJ2-7, with a possible D match to TRBD1 (6 bases). TRBV6-7 is noted as an ORF with a role that remains uncertain. This CDR3 is built from 15 residues. V lost 3 bases and J 3 bases, leaving 15 bases between the germline ends. As DNA, the CDR3 is TGTGCCAGCAGTTATTATGGCAGGGGAAGCTACGAGCAGTACTTC. Translation gives CASSYYGRGSYEQYF.

As regards this clone: Relative to the germline gene, one junction end is altered; a read error may explain this. This chain connects TRBV7-7 to TRBJ2-2; D is possibly TRBD1 or TRBD2 (5 bases each). This CDR3 has 13 amino acids. Germline CDR1 and CDR2: SSHAT and FNYEAQ (reference sequence). DNA of the CDR3: TGTGCTAGCAACCCCATGGGGGCCGGGGAGCTGTTTTTT. This codes for CASNPMGAGELFF.

On this clone: The sample carries other DNA sequences with the same CDR3. The J gene is TRBJ2-3, the V gene TRBV4-1; D might be TRBD2 (7 bases). Germline values: CDR1 MGHRA, CDR2 YSYEKL. The CDR3 is 17 amino acids. V was pared by 2 bases and J by 2 bases, with 17 bases between. The CDR3 loop reads CASSQTPPGGDTDTQYF. DNA of the CDR3: TGCGCCAGCAGCCAAACTCCCCCGGGGGGCGACACAGATACGCAGTATTTT.

The chain carries TRBV28 and TRBJ1-3; D remains ambiguous. The CDR3 contains 13 residues. Trimming removed 2 bases from V and 2 bases from J, with 4 bases in between. Germline V gene sequence: CDR1 MDHEN, CDR2 SYDVKM. CDR3 in DNA: TGTGCCAGCAGTTTAGATACTGGAAACACCATATATTTT. Encoded protein: CASSLDTGNTIYF.

V and J are TRBV5-6 and TRBJ2-2; a possible D gene is TRBD2 (6 bases). The V end was cut by 4 bases, the J end by 6 bases, with 13 bases between. Looked up from germline, CDR1 is SGHDT and CDR2 is YYEEEE. CDR3 length equals 14 residues. CDR3 coding DNA: TGTGCCAGCAGCCCCTTCGGGGGACCCGGGGAGCTGTTTTTT. This gives the protein CASSPFGGPGELFF.

This chain links TRBV10-3 with TRBJ1-2, with 9 bases that match TRBD1. CDR3 length equals 14 residues. Germline CDR1 is ENHRY and CDR2 is SYGVKD. V gave up 7 bases and J gave up 3 bases; unmatched junction bases: 6. CDR3 residues: CAITDRGNHYGYTF. The CDR3 DNA is TGTGCCATCACCGACAGGGGGAATCACTATGGCTACACCTTC.

The rearrangement uses TRBV27 and TRBJ2-7, with 14 bases lining up with TRBD2. The J segment lost 7 bases and the V segment lost 6 bases, leaving 5 bases of the junction unmatched. CDR1 and CDR2 (germline): MNHEY, SMNVEV (reference sequence). The CDR3 runs to 14 residues. Written as DNA, the CDR3 is TGTGCCAGCAGAGGGACTAGCGGGAGAAGTGAGCAGTACTTC. Translated, it gives CASRGTSGRSEQYF.

V gene TRBV6-5 combines with J gene TRBJ2-3; D possibly matches TRBD1 or TRBD2 (5 bases each). The V and J ends lost 0 bases and 6 bases respectively, with 10 bases between them. This CDR3 is built from 14 residues. Germline V gene sequence: CDR1 MNHEY, CDR2 SVGAGI. DNA of the CDR3: TGTGCCAGCAGTTACTCGGCAGGGACGGATACGCAGTATTTT. Its protein product is CASSYSAGTDTQYF.

The chain recombines TRBV6-5 with TRBJ2-7; TRBD1 aligns across 8 bases. The CDR3 extends over 13 amino acids. V lost 6 bases to trimming and J lost 4 bases; unmatched junction nucleotides: 5. CDR1 is MNHEY and CDR2 is SVGAGI in the germline V gene. The CDR3 DNA follows: TGTGCCAGCAGCAGACAGGGGATTTACGAGCAGTACTTC. This encodes CASSRQGIYEQYF.

This clone was found once. The rearrangement uses TRBV19 and TRBJ1-5; 7 bases are shared with TRBD1. The trim removed 3 bases at V and 6 bases at J, leaving 17 bases unmatched. Germline V lookup: CDR1 LNHDA, CDR2 SQIVND (reference sequence). CDR3 length: 18 amino acids. The CDR3 is CASSIRQGDGVDLQPQHF. The CDR3 DNA is TGTGCCAGTAGTATCCGCCAGGGGGACGGGGTGGACCTTCAGCCCCAGCATTTT.

This chain joins TRBV14 and TRBJ2-1; a possible D gene is TRBD2 (7 bases). The CDR3 covers 16 residues. With 0 bases removed from V and 6 bases from J, the gap between germline ends came to 15 bases. Germline V lookup: CDR1 SGHDN, CDR2 FVKESK. CDR3 sequence: CASSQERAGAVNEQFF. The CDR3 DNA reads TGTGCCAGCAGCCAAGAACGGGCGGGGGCGGTCAATGAGCAGTTCTTC.

J is TRBJ2-2 and V is TRBV5-6, with 8 bases identical to TRBD1. Germline trimming cut 2 bases from V and 5 bases from J; bases unmatched to any gene: 8. Germline V gene sequence: CDR1 SGHDT, CDR2 YYEEEE. There are 16 residues in the CDR3. In nucleotides, the CDR3 is TGTGCCAGCAGCTTCCTTTCAGGGGGCGAGACCGGGGAGCTGTTTTTT. Amino acid sequence: CASSFLSGGETGELFF.

This clone is a singleton in its sample. V usage is TRBV28 and J usage is TRBJ1-4; D gene uncertain. Deletions cut 3 bases from V and 8 bases from J, with 10 bases between. The germline V gene has CDR1 MDHEN and CDR2 SYDVKM. The CDR3 extends over 13 amino acids. The CDR3 sequence is CASSLFPGEKLFF. For the CDR3, the DNA is TGTGCCAGCAGTTTGTTCCCCGGGGAAAAACTGTTTTTT.

V gene TRBV5-4 combines with J gene TRBJ1-1; 8 positions match TRBD1. CDR1 is SGHNT, CDR2 YYREEE, per germline (reference sequence). V lost 2 bases and J lost 4; bases outside the gene matches: 1. The length of the CDR3 is 13 residues. The CDR3 spells CASSFTGGTEAFF. The CDR3 DNA sequence: TGTGCCAGCAGCTTCACAGGGGGCACTGAAGCTTTCTTT. The entire variable domain, with the rest obtained from reference TRBV5-4 and TRBJ1-1, is as follows: ETGVTQSPTHLIKTRGQQVTLRCSSQSGHNTVSWYQQALGQGPQFIFQYYREEENGRGNFPPRFSGLQFPNYSSELNVNALELDDSALYLCASSFTGGTEAFFGQGTRLTVV.

The rearrangement joins TRBV10-3 to TRBJ2-7, with TRBD1 matching 9 bases. CDR1 ENHRY and CDR2 SYGVKD come from the germline V gene. V lost 5 bases and J lost 0; bases outside the gene matches: 8. The CDR3 totals 16 residues. The CDR3 DNA is TGTGCCATCAGTTCAATCGGACAGGGGAGCTCCTACGAGCAGTACTTC. This codes for CAISSIGQGSSYEQYF.

V is TRBV6-6 and J is TRBJ2-3; 7 nucleotides line up with TRBD2. Germline V gives CDR1 MNHNY, CDR2 SVGAGI (reference sequence). V was pared by 7 bases and J by 3 bases, with 10 bases of the junction left unmatched. CDR3 size: 15 residues. The CDR3 bases are TGTGCCAGCAAGCTGGGGGGGGGTTTAACAGATACGCAGTATTTT. Translation gives CASKLGGGLTDTQYF.

The chain couples TRBV5-1 to TRBJ2-4; D assignment may be TRBD1 or TRBD2 (5 bases each). CDR3 length equals 14 residues. Trimming pared 5 bases from V and 6 bases from J, leaving 15 bases between. CDR1 is SGHRS, CDR2 YFSETQ, per germline. In nucleotides, the CDR3 is TGCGCCAGCAGGACGGGTGGGGCGGGAAACATTCAGTACTTC. It codes for CASRTGGAGNIQYF.

V and J are TRBV5-5 and TRBJ1-1, with no clear D. V shed 2 bases and J shed 5 bases, with 13 bases lying between them. The CDR3 is made up of 14 amino acids. From germline, CDR1 is SGHKS and CDR2 YYEKEE (reference sequence). For the CDR3, the DNA is TGTGCCAGCAGCTTAGCAGATATTACGACTGAAGCTTTCTTT. Residues: CASSLADITTEAFF.

The chain joins TRBV13 to TRBJ2-5, with D uncertain. There are 14 residues in the CDR3. CDR1 and CDR2 (germline): PRHDT, FYEKMQ (reference sequence). V lost 1 base, J lost 4 bases, and 10 bases lay in between. CDR3 region: CASSLALTRETQYF. In DNA form, the CDR3 reads TGTGCCAGCAGCTTAGCCCTGACACGAGAGACCCAGTACTTC.

This clone was seen more than once but under ten times. The chain carries TRBV7-8 and TRBJ1-5, with TRBD1 matching 12 bases. The CDR3 extends over 15 amino acids. The germline CDR1 and CDR2 sequences are SGHVS and FQNEAQ. V was clipped by 5 bases and J by 7 bases; unmatched bases: 6. CDR3 sequence (DNA): TGTGCCAGCAGCATTCCGGGACAGGGGGCCCAGCCCCAGCATTTT. Translating it yields CASSIPGQGAQPQHF.

V usage is TRBV23-1 and J usage is TRBJ1-3; possible D gene TRBD1, 5 bases. TRBV23-1 is an ORF, and what it does is uncertain. This CDR3 has 15 residues. The V end lost 0 bases, the J end lost 8 bases, and 14 bases lay between the germline ends. The CDR3 nucleotides are TGCGCCAGCAGTCAATCGAGGGGATTTGGGGACACCATATATTTT. Encoded protein: CASSQSRGFGDTIYF.

This clone counts as medium-sized (0.01 to 0.1%). The genes are TRBV9 and TRBJ1-1, with a possible D match to TRBD1 (5 bases). From germline, CDR1 is SGDLS and CDR2 YYNGEE. The germline V and J ends were trimmed by 4 bases and 0 bases, with 19 bases remaining between them. The CDR3 has 17 residues. CDR3 coding DNA: TGTGCCAGCAGCTTCGGGGCTGTCCCCAGGATGAACACTGAAGCTTTCTTT. Translating gives CASSFGAVPRMNTEAFF.

This clone was observed a handful of times. In DNA, the CDR3 is TGTGCCAGTACCGGGACAGGGGTTATCAATGAGCAGTTCTTC. This encodes CASTGTGVINEQFF. The V and J genes are TRBV6-5 and TRBJ2-1; 10 bases match TRBD1. Germline V gives CDR1 MNHEY, CDR2 SVGAGI. V was pared by 9 bases and J by 6 bases, with 8 bases of the junction left unmatched. The CDR3 consists of 14 residues.